Listed here is a single T cell receptor (beta chain). The antigen remains unidentified. The entry originates in a study of OX40 agonist ivuxolimab in advanced cancers. Study conclusions and caveats: Part of the nonresponder group also had normalized T-cell clonal expansion that was low. Relative to CD4+, CD8+ T cells held more expanded clones on average.

The J segment lost 4 bases and the V segment lost 5 bases, leaving 6 bases of the junction unmatched. The germline CDR1 and CDR2 sequences are SEHNR and FQNEAQ (reference sequence). The CDR3 totals 14 residues. Generated by immunoSEQ multiplex PCR, the TCRdb table keeps only in-frame clones and is missing some. The table shows around 79,000 clones, with 90% to 95% occurring only once. The sample consisted of CD4+ or CD8+ T cells sorted from blood, taken in a trial of the OX40 agonist ivuxolimab. The V call is TRBV7-9, the J call TRBJ1-1, with 8 nucleotides matching TRBD1. The sequence came from an adult with an advanced solid tumor such as melanoma, head and neck, liver or kidney cancer. The CDR3 loop reads CASSTDREGTEAFF. CDR3 bases: TGTGCCAGCAGCACGGACAGGGAGGGCACTGAAGCTTTCTTT.